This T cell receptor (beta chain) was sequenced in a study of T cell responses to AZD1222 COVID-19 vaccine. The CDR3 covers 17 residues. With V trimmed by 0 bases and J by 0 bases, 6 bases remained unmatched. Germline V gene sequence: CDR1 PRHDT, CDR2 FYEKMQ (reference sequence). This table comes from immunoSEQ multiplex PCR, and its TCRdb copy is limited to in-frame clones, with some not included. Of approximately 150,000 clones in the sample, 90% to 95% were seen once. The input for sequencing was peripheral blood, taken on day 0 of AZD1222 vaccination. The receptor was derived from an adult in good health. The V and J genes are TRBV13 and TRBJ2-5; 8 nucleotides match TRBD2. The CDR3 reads CASSLGLTSEYQETQYF. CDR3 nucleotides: TGTGCCAGCAGCTTAGGCCTGACTAGCGAGTACCAAGAGACCCAGTACTTC.